The clone carrying this T cell receptor (beta chain) was counted only a few times. Its antigen is unidentified. One entry per CDR3 protein results from TCRdb running MiXCR on the 5' RACE reads. This table has some 120,000 distinct CDR3 sequences, 15% appearing once. Per the germline V gene, CDR1 is SQVTM and CDR2 is ANQGSEA. The V end lost 4 bases, the J end lost 5 bases, and 12 bases lay between the germline ends. The CDR3 loop spans 12 amino acids. The sample belongs to a study of T cells after yellow fever vaccination. Looking at the study overall: Preparation of fractions with low cell numbers was performed using SMART-Seq v4 Ultra Low Input. The study's findings and limits: FACS-sorted repertoires could contain abundant clonotypes contaminating from the bulk population.

The source was CD8+ T cells sorted from PBMCs, collected 5 days after the yellow fever booster vaccination. The chain is built from TRBV29-1 and TRBJ2-7; weak D call: TRBD2 (5 bases). This TCR derives from a man between 18 and 29 years old who received the YFV17D yellow fever vaccine. The DNA for the CDR3 is TGCAGCGTTGTTCGGGGAACTCACGAGCAGTACTTC. Translation gives CSVVRGTHEQYF.